In its sample, the clone carrying this T cell receptor beta chain was seen a few times. This CDR3 has 14 amino acids. Unmatched junction bases numbered 9, after V lost 10 bases and J lost 4 bases. The germline V gene encodes CDR1 MDHEN and CDR2 SYDVKM. The data belong to a study of human T cells and chemical hapten exposure. Study details: There were per-sample TCR yield variations, arising mainly from small pooled library volume differences.

Time point in this sample: pre-sensitization, week 0. The treatment: therapeutic diphenylcyclopropenone sensitization with weekly scalp DPC. Each cDNA molecule in the library carried unique molecular identifiers. Each CDR3 protein gets one entry after TCRdb re-called the RACE reads with MiXCR. The table includes over 300,000 distinct CDR3 sequences, roughly 4.6% detected once. The chain has TRBV28 and TRBJ2-3; the match to TRBD1 covers 9 bases. This sample comprised whole blood, obtained in connection with sensitization to the hapten diphenylcyclopropenone (DPC). This sequence was found in a woman aged 50 to 65 with alopecia areata. Some clones in this sample may be carry-over from other donors' samples. CDR3 nucleotides: TGTGCCACCACTGGACAGGGGAGAGCAGATACGCAGTATTTT. It codes for CATTGQGRADTQYF.